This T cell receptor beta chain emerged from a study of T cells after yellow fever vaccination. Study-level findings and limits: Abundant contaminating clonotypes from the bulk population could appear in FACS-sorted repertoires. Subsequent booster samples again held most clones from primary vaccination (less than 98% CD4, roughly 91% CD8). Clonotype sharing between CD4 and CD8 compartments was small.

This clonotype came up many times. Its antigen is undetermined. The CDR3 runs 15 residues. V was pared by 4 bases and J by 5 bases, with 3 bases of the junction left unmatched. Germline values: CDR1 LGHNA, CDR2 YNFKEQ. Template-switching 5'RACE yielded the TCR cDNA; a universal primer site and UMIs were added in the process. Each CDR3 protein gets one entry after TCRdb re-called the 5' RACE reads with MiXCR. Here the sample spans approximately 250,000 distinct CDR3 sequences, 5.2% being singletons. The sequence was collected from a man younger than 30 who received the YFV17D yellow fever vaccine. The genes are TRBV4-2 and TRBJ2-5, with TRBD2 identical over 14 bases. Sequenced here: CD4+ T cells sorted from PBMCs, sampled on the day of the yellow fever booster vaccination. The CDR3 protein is CASSPGLAGAETQYF. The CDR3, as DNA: TGTGCCAGCAGCCCGGGACTAGCGGGGGCTGAGACCCAGTACTTC.